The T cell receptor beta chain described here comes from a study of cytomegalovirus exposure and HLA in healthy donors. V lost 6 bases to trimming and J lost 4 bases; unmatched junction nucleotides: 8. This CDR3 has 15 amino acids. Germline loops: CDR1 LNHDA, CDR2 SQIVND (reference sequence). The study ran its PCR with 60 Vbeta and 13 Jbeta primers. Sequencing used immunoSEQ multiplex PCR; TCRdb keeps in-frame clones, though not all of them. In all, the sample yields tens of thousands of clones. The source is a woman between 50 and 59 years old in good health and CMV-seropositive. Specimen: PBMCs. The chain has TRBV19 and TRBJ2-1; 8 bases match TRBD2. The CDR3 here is CASSTDRGGYNEQFF. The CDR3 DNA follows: TGTGCCAGTAGCACCGACCGCGGGGGGTACAATGAGCAGTTCTTC.